This TCR beta chain was identified in a study of shared clonotypes between healthy human individuals. The overall study: The study drew on two women and a few men aged 18 to 49 as donors.

It was 200 ng DNA, 30,000 or so T cell genomes, that sorted-subset replicate PCRs used. TCRdb keeps only in-frame clones here, not all; method: immunoSEQ multiplex PCR. The table records about 1.5 million clones, nearly 99% of them present only once. Recent vaccinations or acute infections were absent in the healthy HIV-negative adult donors. V was clipped by 6 bases and J by 3 bases, with 9 bases between them. Germline V gives CDR1 SNHLY, CDR2 FYNNEI. The CDR3 totals 13 residues. The chain carries TRBV2 and TRBJ1-5; TRBD1 is a possible D gene (6 bases). The material sequenced was naive CD4+ T cells sorted from blood. The subset here: CD45RA+ positively selected. This clonotype originated in a man younger than 40 in good health. The chain's CDR3 is CASRRDNNQPQHF. CDR3 bases: TGTGCCAGCAGGAGGGACAACAATCAGCCCCAGCATTTT.